This is a list of T cell receptor beta chains from one sample in a study of blood T cell repertoires in COVID-19. TCRdb's table, derived via immunoSEQ multiplex PCR, lists solely in-frame clones and lacks some. The table includes 150,000 to 200,000 clones, under 85% detected once. Sample: peripheral blood. The origin of the receptors is a man aged 65-85 years with acute or convalescent COVID-19. Each CDR3 is given with its conserved first and last residue. The D gene is left open where the match is weak. Clone size is given for some rows only: seen once, a few or many times, or a class if the clone is expanded.

V	size	J	D	DNA	CDR3
TRBV5-5	NA	TRBJ2-1	TRBD2	TGTGCCAGCAGACAACTAGCGGGAGTCCCTGAGCAGTTCTTC	CASRQLAGVPEQFF
TRBV6-6	NA	TRBJ1-6	TRBD1	TGTGCCAGCAGTAGAGGACAGGGAGGGTTGAATTCACCCCTCCACTTT	CASSRGQGGLNSPLHF
TRBV7-9	NA	TRBJ2-1	NA	TGTGCCAGCAGCTTACGTTACAGGAGCTCCTACAATGAGCAGTTCTTC	CASSLRYRSSYNEQFF
TRBV7-9	NA	TRBJ2-5	TRBD2	TGTGCCAGCAGCCTATGGACTAGCGGGGCAGAGACCCAGTACTTC	CASSLWTSGAETQYF
TRBV15	once	TRBJ2-5	TRBD2	TGTGCCACCAGCAGAGATGAGATTAGCGGGAGGTCAGAGACCCAGTACTTC	CATSRDEISGRSETQYF
TRBV5-4	NA	TRBJ2-7	NA	TGTGCCAGCAGCTTTAACACCTACGAGCAGTACTTC	CASSFNTYEQYF
TRBV19	few	TRBJ2-2	NA	TGTGCCAGCCGGGAAGGCGGTAAAATAGCCGGGGAGCTGTTTTTT	CASREGGKIAGELFF
TRBV5-6	NA	TRBJ1-1	TRBD1	TGTGCCAGCAGCCAGGACAGGGGGTTTGAAGCTTTCTTT	CASSQDRGFEAFF
TRBV21-1	few	TRBJ2-7	NA	TGTGCCAGCAGCAAAGGTTGTGGTGGGGCAGGGGGCGAGGGGTTCTTGTACGAGCAGTACTTC	CASSKGCGGAGGEGFLYEQYF
TRBV4-2	NA	TRBJ1-3	TRBD1	TGTGCCAGCAGCCAAGCCTCCTTTACAGGGGTGGGAAACACCATATATTTT	CASSQASFTGVGNTIYF
TRBV7-2	NA	TRBJ2-2	TRBD2	TGTGCCAGCGCCGCGAGGACTAGCGGGAGGACTGGGGAGCTGTTTTTT	CASAARTSGRTGELFF
TRBV10-3	NA	TRBJ2-7	NA	TGTGCCATCCAGGGAGGCGGGTACGAGCAGTACTTC	CAIQGGGYEQYF
TRBV10-1	few	TRBJ2-3	NA	TGCGCCAGCAGTGAGTCGCGCCACGGGACAGATACGCAGTATTTT	CASSESRHGTDTQYF
TRBV27	few	TRBJ2-1	TRBD2	TGTGCCAGCACTCCTCTTAGCGGGAGTGGATACAATGAGCAGTTCTTC	CASTPLSGSGYNEQFF
TRBV28	NA	TRBJ1-1	TRBD1	TGTGCCAGCAGTTTAACGGGGACAGCTAACACTGAAGCTTTCTTT	CASSLTGTANTEAFF
TRBV6-5	NA	TRBJ2-2	TRBD1	TGTGCCAGCACCCTGACAGGGCCGAACACCGGGGAGCTGTTTTTT	CASTLTGPNTGELFF
TRBV6-5	NA	TRBJ2-7	TRBD2	TGTGCCAGCAGTTACGGACTAGCGGGGCTCAGCTACGAGCAGTACTTC	CASSYGLAGLSYEQYF
TRBV24-1	NA	TRBJ1-1	NA	TGTGCCACCAGTGATCGCTCCCAGGGTGAAGCTGAAGCTTTCTTT	CATSDRSQGEAEAFF
TRBV6-1	NA	TRBJ2-7	NA	TGTGCCAGCAGTGAAAGGGGGAGCTCCTACGAGCAGTACTTC	CASSERGSSYEQYF
TRBV6-1	NA	TRBJ2-3	NA	TGTGCCAGCAGTGAAGGGTTAAGCGGTAACACAGATACGCAGTATTTT	CASSEGLSGNTDTQYF
TRBV2	NA	TRBJ1-1	TRBD1	TGTGCCAGCAAGGTGGGACAGGCGAACACTGAAGCTTTCTTT	CASKVGQANTEAFF
TRBV29-1	NA	TRBJ1-2	NA	TGCAGCGTTGACATGGGGGCCGTGGGCTATGGCTACACCTTC	CSVDMGAVGYGYTF
TRBV2	NA	TRBJ2-2	NA	TGTGCCAGCAGTGGATTCGGCACCGGGGAGCTGTTTTTT	CASSGFGTGELFF
TRBV12-3/TRBV12-4	few	TRBJ1-2	NA	TGTGCCAGCAGTTTAGGACAAATTTCAGGCTACACCTTC	CASSLGQISGYTF
TRBV12-3/TRBV12-4	many	TRBJ1-1	TRBD1	TGTGCCAGCAGGCGGACAGGGGACACTGAAGCTTTCTTT	CASRRTGDTEAFF
TRBV21-1	NA	TRBJ1-2	NA	TGTGCCAGCAGCAAAGTTTTAAGACAGGGGGCGTTCGATGGCTACACCTTC	CASSKVLRQGAFDGYTF
TRBV24-1	NA	TRBJ2-5	NA	TGTGCCACCAGTGAACCCCTTGGACAGCAAGAGACCCAGTACTTC	CATSEPLGQQETQYF
TRBV5-1	NA	TRBJ2-1	NA	TGCGCCAGCAGCCTGGGGGCAGACAATGAGCAGTTCTTC	CASSLGADNEQFF
TRBV9	NA	TRBJ1-1	NA	TGTGCCAGCAGCGTACAACCAGGGGCGAACACTGAAGCTTTCTTT	CASSVQPGANTEAFF
TRBV6-1	NA	TRBJ2-7	NA	TGTGCCAGCAGTGCGTTTCACGAGCAGTACTTC	CASSAFHEQYF
TRBV6-5	NA	TRBJ2-1	NA	TGTGCCAGCAGTACTGGTGGTGAGCAGTTCTTC	CASSTGGEQFF
TRBV5-6	few	TRBJ2-7	NA	TGTGCCAGCAGCCCTCCGGGCAGGGGCTACGAGCAGTACTTC	CASSPPGRGYEQYF
TRBV28	NA	TRBJ2-5	TRBD1	TGTGCCAGCAGTTCCCCCCGATCCCGGACAGGGGTGGGGAAAGAGACCCAGTACTTC	CASSSPRSRTGVGKETQYF
TRBV5-4	once	TRBJ2-5	TRBD1	TGTGCCAGCAGCCCCGGACAGGGTCGGTACCAAGAGACCCAGTACTTC	CASSPGQGRYQETQYF
TRBV10-1	NA	TRBJ2-7	NA	TGCGCCAGCAGTCCAGGCGGGACCTCCTACGAGCAGTACTTC	CASSPGGTSYEQYF
TRBV10-3	NA	TRBJ2-5	TRBD1	TGTGCCATCAGTGGTTCGACAGGGGTTGGGGAGACCCAGTACTTC	CAISGSTGVGETQYF
TRBV15	NA	TRBJ2-7	NA	TGTGCCACCAGCCCTACATCTACGACAGGACACTACGAGCAGTACTTC	CATSPTSTTGHYEQYF
TRBV7-2	NA	TRBJ2-5	NA	TGTGCCAGCAGCCCAGCGGCTAGCGTTGGGACCCAGTACTTC	CASSPAASVGTQYF
TRBV7-2	once	TRBJ1-1	NA	TGTGCCAGCAGCTTAAAGACCAGGGCAGGGTTAGGCACTGAAGCTTTCTTT	CASSLKTRAGLGTEAFF
TRBV6-1	NA	TRBJ1-2	TRBD1	TGTGCCAGCAGTGAAGGGGGGACAGGGTGGAGAGGCTACACCTTC	CASSEGGTGWRGYTF
TRBV28	NA	TRBJ1-3	NA	TGTGCCAGCAGTTCCCCGGGGGGAGCCTCTGGAAACACCATATATTTT	CASSSPGGASGNTIYF
TRBV11-1	once	TRBJ1-6	TRBD1	TGTGCCAGCAGCCCACAGGGGGCCGAGGCACCCCTCCACTTT	CASSPQGAEAPLHF
TRBV18	NA	TRBJ1-5	TRBD1	TGTGCCAGCTCACCAGGGCAGGGGGCGGGACAGCCCCAGCATTTT	CASSPGQGAGQPQHF
TRBV3-1/TRBV3-2	NA	TRBJ1-1	NA	TGTGCCAGCAGCCATTACACAGGGAACACTGAAGCTTTCTTT	CASSHYTGNTEAFF
TRBV5-4	NA	TRBJ1-1	NA	TGTGCCAGCAGCTCCGAGACAGGAGTGAACACTGAAGCTTTCTTT	CASSSETGVNTEAFF
TRBV5-1	NA	TRBJ2-3	NA	TGCGCCAGCAGCTTGGTGGCCCCCACAGATACGCAGTATTTT	CASSLVAPTDTQYF